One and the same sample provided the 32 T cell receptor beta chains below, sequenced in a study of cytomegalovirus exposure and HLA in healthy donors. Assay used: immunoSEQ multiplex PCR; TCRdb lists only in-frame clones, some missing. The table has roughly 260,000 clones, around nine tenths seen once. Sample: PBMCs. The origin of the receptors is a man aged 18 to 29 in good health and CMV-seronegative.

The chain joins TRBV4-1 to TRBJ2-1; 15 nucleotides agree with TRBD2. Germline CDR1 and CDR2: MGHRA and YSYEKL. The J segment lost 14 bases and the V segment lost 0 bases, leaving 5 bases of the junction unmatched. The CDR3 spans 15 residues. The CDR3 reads CASSQEGTSGRKEFF. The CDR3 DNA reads TGCGCCAGCAGCCAAGAAGGGACTAGCGGGAGGAAAGAGTTCTTC.

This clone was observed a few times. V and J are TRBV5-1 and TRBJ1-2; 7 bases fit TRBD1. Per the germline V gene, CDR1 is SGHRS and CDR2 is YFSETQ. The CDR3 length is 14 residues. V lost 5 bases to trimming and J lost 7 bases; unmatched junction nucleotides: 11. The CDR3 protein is CASSPGTEGSGYTF. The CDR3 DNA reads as TGCGCCAGCAGTCCCGGGACAGAAGGGAGTGGCTACACCTTC.

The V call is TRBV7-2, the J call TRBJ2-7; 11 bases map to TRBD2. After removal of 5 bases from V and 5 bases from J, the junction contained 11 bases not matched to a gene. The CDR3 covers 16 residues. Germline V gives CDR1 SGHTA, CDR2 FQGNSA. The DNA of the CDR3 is TGTGCCAGCAGCGTTAGTCGACTAGCGGGGTCCCACGAGCAGTACTTC. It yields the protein CASSVSRLAGSHEQYF.

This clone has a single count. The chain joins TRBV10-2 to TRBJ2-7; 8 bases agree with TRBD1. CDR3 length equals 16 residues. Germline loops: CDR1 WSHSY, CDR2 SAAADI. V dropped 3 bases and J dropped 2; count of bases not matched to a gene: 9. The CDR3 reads CASSEILTGAAYEQYF. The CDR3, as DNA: TGCGCCAGCAGTGAAATATTGACAGGGGCCGCCTACGAGCAGTACTTC.

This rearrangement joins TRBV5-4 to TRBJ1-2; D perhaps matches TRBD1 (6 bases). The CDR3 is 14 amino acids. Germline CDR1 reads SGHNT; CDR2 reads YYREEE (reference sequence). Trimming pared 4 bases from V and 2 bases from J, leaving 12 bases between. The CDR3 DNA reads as TGTGCCAGCAGCACGTTACAGGGAAACTATGGCTACACCTTC. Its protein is CASSTLQGNYGYTF.

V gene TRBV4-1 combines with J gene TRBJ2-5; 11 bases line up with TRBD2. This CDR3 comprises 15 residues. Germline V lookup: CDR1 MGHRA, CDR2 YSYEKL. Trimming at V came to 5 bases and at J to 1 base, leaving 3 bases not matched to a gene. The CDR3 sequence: CASSAGLAAQETQYF. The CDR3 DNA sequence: TGCGCCAGCAGCGCGGGACTAGCGGCCCAAGAGACCCAGTACTTC.

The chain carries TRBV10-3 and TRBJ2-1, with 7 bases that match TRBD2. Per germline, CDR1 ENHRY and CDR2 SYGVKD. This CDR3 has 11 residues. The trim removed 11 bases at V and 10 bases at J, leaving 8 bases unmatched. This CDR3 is CAASSAGEQFF. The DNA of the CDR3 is TGTGCCGCCTCATCAGCGGGAGAGCAGTTCTTC.

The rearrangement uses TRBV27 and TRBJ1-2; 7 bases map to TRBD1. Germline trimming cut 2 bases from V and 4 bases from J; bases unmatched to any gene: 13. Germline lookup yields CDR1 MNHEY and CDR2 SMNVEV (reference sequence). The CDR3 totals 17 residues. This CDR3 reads CASSLAITQGPGYGYTF. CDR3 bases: TGTGCCAGCAGTTTAGCCATCACACAGGGGCCTGGCTATGGCTACACCTTC.

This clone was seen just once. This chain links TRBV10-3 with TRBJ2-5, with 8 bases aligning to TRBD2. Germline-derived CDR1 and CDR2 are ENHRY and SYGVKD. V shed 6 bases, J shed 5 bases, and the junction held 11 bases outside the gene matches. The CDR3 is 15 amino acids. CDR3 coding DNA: TGTGCCATCAGAGAGGACGGGGGGGAGGTGGAGACCCAGTACTTC. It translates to CAIREDGGEVETQYF.

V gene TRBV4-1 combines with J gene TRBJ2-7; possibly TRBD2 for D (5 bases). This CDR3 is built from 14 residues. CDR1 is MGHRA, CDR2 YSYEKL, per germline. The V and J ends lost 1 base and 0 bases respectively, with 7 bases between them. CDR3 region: CASSQGAGSYEQYF. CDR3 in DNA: TGCGCCAGCAGCCAAGGGGCGGGCTCCTACGAGCAGTACTTC.

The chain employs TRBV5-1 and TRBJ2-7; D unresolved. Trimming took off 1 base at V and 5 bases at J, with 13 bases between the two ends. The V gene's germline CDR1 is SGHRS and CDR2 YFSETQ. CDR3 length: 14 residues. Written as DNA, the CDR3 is TGCGCCAGCAGCTTGTCAGGCATTTCCCACGAGCAGTACTTC. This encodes CASSLSGISHEQYF. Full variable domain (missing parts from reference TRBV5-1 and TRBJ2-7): KAGVTQTPRYLIKTRGQQVTLSCSPISGHRSVSWYQQTPGQGLQFLFEYFSETQRNKGNFPGRFSGRQFSNSRSEMNVSTLELGDSALYLCASSLSGISHEQYFGPGTRLTVT.

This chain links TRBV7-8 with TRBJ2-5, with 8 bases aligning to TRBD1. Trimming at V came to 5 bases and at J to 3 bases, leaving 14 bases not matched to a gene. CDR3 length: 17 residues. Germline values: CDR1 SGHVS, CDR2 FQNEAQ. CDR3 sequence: CASSKDRVRSTKETQYF. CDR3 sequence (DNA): TGTGCCAGCAGCAAGGACAGGGTTCGCTCTACTAAAGAGACCCAGTACTTC. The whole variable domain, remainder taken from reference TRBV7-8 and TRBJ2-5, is GAGVSQSPRYKVAKRGQDVALRCDPISGHVSLFWYQQALGQGPEFLTYFQNEAQLDKSGLPSDRFFAERPEGSVSTLKIQRTQQEDSAVYLCASSKDRVRSTKETQYFGPGTRLLVL.

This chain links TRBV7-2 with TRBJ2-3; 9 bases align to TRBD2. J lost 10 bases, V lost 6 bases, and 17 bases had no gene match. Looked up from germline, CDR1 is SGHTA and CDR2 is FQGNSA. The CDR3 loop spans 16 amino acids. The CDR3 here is CASSFTGGGVSPAQYF. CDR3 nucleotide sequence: TGTGCCAGCAGTTTCACCGGCGGGGGGGTATCGCCGGCGCAGTATTTT. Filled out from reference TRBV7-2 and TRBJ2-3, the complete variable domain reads GAGVSQSPSNKVTEKGKDVELRCDPISGHTALYWYRQSLGQGLEFLIYFQGNSAPDKSGLPSDRFSAERTGGSVSTLTIQRTQQEDSAVYLCASSFTGGGVSPAQYFGPGTRLTVL.

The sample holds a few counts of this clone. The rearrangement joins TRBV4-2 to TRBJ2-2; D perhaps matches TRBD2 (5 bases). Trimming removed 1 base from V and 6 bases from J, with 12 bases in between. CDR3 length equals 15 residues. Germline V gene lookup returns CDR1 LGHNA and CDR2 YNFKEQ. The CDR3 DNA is TGTGCCAGCAGCCAAGGACTCGAGGGTCCCGGGGAGCTGTTTTTT. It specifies CASSQGLEGPGELFF.

The CDR3 loop reads CTTNPRLAGRSEQFF. The CDR3 bases are TGCACCACTAACCCGCGTCTAGCGGGAAGGAGTGAGCAGTTCTTC. The J gene is TRBJ2-1, the V gene TRBV1; no check of the table's D call, TRBD2, against the DNA was made. TRBV1 is listed as a pseudogene. This CDR3 region has 15 residues.

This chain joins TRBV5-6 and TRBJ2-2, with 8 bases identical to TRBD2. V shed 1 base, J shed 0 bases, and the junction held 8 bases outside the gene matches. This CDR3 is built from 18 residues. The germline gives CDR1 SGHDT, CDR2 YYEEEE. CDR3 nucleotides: TGTGCCAGCAGCTTGACTAGCGGAGCCTACTCGAACACCGGGGAGCTGTTTTTT. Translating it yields CASSLTSGAYSNTGELFF. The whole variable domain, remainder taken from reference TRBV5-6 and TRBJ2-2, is DAGVTQSPTHLIKTRGQQVTLRCSPKSGHDTVSWYQQALGQGPQFIFQYYEEEERQRGNFPDRFSGHQFPNYSSELNVNALLLGDSALYLCASSLTSGAYSNTGELFFGEGSRLTVL.

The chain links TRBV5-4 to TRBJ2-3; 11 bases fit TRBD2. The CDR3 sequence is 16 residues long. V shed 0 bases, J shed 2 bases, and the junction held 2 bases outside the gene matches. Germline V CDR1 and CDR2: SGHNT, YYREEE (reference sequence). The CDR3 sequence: CASSLGLAGPTDTQYF. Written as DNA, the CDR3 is TGTGCCAGCAGCTTGGGACTAGCGGGGCCCACAGATACGCAGTATTTT. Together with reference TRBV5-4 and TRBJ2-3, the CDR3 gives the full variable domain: ETGVTQSPTHLIKTRGQQVTLRCSSQSGHNTVSWYQQALGQGPQFIFQYYREEENGRGNFPPRFSGLQFPNYSSELNVNALELDDSALYLCASSLGLAGPTDTQYFGPGTRLTVL.

Here the CDR3 reads CAAREDTQYF. CDR3 sequence (DNA): TGTGCCGCGAGGGAAGATACGCAGTATTTT. J is TRBJ2-3 and V is TRBV25-1, with a possible D match to TRBD2 (5 bases). The CDR3 is made up of 10 amino acids. Germline V CDR1 and CDR2: MGHDK, SYGVNS. Trimming shortened V by 11 bases and J by 5 bases, and 8 bases separated the two germline ends.

The CDR3, as DNA: TGCGCCAGCAGCCCACAGGGTTCAGATACGCAGTATTTT. Translating gives CASSPQGSDTQYF. V is TRBV5-1 and J is TRBJ2-3, with D perhaps TRBD1 (6 bases). Trimming took 4 bases from V and 4 from J, leaving 10 bases between them. Germline-derived CDR1 and CDR2 are SGHRS and YFSETQ. The CDR3 consists of 13 residues.

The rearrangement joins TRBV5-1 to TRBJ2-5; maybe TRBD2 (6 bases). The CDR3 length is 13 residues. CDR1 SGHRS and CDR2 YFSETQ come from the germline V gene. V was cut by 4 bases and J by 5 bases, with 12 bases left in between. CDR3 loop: CASSPTSLETQYF. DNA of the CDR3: TGCGCCAGCAGCCCGACTAGTCTGGAGACCCAGTACTTC.

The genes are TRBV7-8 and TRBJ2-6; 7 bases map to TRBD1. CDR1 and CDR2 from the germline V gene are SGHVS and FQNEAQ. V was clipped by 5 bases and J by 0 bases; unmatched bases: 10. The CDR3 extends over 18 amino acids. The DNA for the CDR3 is TGTGCCAGCAGCCCGAGAGAGGGACAGCCCTCTGGGGCCAACGTCCTGACTTTC. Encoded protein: CASSPREGQPSGANVLTF.

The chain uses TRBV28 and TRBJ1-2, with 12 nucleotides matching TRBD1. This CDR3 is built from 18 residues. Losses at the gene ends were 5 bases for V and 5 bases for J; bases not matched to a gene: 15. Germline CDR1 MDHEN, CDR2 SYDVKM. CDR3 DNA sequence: TGTGCCAGCAGTACCTCGACCGGGACAGGGGGCGCCCCTTATGGCTACACCTTC. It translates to CASSTSTGTGGAPYGYTF.

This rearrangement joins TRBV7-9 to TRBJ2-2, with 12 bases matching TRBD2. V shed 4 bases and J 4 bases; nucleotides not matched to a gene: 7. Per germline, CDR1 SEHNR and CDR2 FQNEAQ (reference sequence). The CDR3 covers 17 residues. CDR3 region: CASSSTSGRRVTGELFF. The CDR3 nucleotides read TGTGCCAGCAGCTCGACTAGCGGGAGAAGGGTCACCGGGGAGCTGTTTTTT.

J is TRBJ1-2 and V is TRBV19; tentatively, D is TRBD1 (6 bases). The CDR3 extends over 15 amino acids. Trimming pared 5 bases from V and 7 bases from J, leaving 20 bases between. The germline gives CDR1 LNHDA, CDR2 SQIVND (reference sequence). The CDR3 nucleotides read TGTGCCAGTAGTCGCCGGGACACGAAAGGGGTTGGCTACACCTTC. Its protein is CASSRRDTKGVGYTF.

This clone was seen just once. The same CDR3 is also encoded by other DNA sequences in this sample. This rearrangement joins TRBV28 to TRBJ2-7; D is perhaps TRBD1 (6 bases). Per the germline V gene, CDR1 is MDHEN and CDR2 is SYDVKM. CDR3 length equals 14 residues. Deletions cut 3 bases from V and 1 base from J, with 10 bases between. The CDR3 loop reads CASSFRGLSYEQYF. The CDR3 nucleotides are TGTGCCAGCAGTTTCAGGGGTCTATCCTACGAGCAGTACTTC.

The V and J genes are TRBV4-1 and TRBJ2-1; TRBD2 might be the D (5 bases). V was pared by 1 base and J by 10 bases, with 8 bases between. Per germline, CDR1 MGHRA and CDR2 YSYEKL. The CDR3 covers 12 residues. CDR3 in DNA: TGCGCCAGCAGCCAAGGAGGGTGGGAGCAGTTCTTC. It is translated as CASSQGGWEQFF.

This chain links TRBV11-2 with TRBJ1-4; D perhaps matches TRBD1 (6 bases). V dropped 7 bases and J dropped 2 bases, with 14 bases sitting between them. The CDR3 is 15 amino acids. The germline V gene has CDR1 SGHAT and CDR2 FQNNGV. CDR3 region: CASTQWGRTNEKLFF. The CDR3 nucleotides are TGTGCCAGCACCCAATGGGGGCGCACTAATGAAAAACTGTTTTTT.

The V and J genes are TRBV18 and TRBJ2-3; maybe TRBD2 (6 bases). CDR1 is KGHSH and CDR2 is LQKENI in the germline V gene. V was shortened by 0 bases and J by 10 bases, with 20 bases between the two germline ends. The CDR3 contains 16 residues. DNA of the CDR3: TGTGCCAGCTCACCACCGGGGACTGGGGCACAAAGTGCGCAGTATTTT. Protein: CASSPPGTGAQSAQYF.

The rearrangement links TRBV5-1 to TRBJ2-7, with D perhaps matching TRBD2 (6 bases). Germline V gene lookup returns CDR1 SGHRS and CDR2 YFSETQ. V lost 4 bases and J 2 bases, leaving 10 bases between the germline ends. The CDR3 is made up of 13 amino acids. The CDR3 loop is CASSRASAYEQYF. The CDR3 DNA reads TGCGCCAGCAGCCGCGCTAGCGCCTACGAGCAGTACTTC.

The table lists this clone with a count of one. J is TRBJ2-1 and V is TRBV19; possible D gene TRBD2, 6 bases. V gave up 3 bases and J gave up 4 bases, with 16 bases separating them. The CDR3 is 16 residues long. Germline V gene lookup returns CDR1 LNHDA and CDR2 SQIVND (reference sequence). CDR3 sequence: CASSIDGRDEYNEQFF. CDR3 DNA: TGTGCCAGTAGTATCGACGGGCGGGACGAATACAATGAGCAGTTCTTC.

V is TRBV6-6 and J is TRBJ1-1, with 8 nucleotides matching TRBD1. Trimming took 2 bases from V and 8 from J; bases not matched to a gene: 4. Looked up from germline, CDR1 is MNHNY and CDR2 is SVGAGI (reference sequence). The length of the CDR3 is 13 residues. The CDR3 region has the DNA TGTGCCAGCAGTTACGGACAGGGTTGGGAAGCTTTCTTT. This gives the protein CASSYGQGWEAFF.

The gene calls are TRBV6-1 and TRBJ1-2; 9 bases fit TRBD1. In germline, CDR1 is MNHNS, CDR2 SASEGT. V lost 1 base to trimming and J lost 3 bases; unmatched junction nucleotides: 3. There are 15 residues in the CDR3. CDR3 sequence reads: CASSEGTGGYYGYTF. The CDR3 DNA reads TGTGCCAGCAGTGAAGGAACAGGGGGCTACTATGGCTACACCTTC.